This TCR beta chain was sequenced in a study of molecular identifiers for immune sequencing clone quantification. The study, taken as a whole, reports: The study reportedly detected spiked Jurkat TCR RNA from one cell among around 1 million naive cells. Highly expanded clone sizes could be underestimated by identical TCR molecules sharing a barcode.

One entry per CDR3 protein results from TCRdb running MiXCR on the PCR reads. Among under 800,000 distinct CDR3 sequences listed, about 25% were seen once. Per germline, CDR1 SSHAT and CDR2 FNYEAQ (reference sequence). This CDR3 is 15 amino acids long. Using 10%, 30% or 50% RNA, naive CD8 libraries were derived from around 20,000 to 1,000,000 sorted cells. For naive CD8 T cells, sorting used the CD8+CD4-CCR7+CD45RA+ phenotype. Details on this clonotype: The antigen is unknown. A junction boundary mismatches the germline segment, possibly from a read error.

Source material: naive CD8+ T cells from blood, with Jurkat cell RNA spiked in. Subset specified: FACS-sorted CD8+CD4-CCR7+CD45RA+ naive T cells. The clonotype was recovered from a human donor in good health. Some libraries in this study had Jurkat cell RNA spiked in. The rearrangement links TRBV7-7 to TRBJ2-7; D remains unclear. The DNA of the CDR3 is TGTGCTAGCAGCCTAGGAGACAATACGCCGTACGAGCAGTACTTC. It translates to CASSLGDNTPYEQYF.